This entry features one T cell receptor (beta chain) sequence. The antigen remains undetermined. Method: immunoSEQ multiplex PCR; TCRdb's copy keeps in-frame clones and lacks some. The sample lists about 70,000 clones, around nine tenths occurring once. This sample was taken from a study of OX40 agonist ivuxolimab in advanced cancers. Study-wide results and caveats: Low levels of normalized T-cell clonal expansion also appeared in some nonresponders. Not determined was the antigen specificity of the expanded peripheral T cells.

The sequenced sample was CD4+ or CD8+ T cells sorted from blood, obtained in a trial of the OX40 agonist ivuxolimab. This TCR was sampled from an adult with an advanced solid tumor such as melanoma, head and neck, liver or kidney cancer.

The CDR3 here is CASSPSTGPRKYF. The CDR3 nucleotides are TGTGCCAGCAGCCCCTCGACAGGGCCAAGGAAGTATTTT. The chain combines TRBV6-1 with TRBJ2-3; 7 bases are shared with TRBD1. Trimming cost V 6 bases and J 13 bases; bases outside gene matches: 13. The CDR3 is 13 residues long. Per the germline V gene, CDR1 is MNHNS and CDR2 is SASEGT.